This T cell receptor (beta chain) originates from a study of T cells in localized non-small cell lung cancer. Germline CDR1 MNHEY, CDR2 SMNVEV (reference sequence). Trimming took 5 bases from V and 4 from J, leaving 5 bases between them. The CDR3 sequence is 12 residues long. TCRdb's table, derived via immunoSEQ multiplex PCR, lists solely in-frame clones and lacks some. The sample records just under 80,000 clones, around 80% being singletons. This clone was detected only a few times. This sample comprised peripheral blood, obtained before any cancer treatment. The chain joins TRBV27 to TRBJ1-4; the D is unclear. This clonotype was obtained from a female donor over 55 with stage I lung adenocarcinoma. CDR3 amino acids: CASSRGNEKLFF. Written as DNA, the CDR3 is TGTGCCAGCAGTCGCGGTAATGAAAAACTGTTTTTT. Filled out from reference TRBV27 and TRBJ1-4, the complete variable domain reads EAQVTQNPRYLITVTGKKLTVTCSQNMNHEYMSWYRQDPGLGLRQIYYSMNVEVTDKGDVPEGYKVSRKEKRNFPLILESPSPNQTSLYFCASSRGNEKLFFGSGTQLSVL.